These 13 T cell receptor beta chains originate from one sample sequenced in a study of T-cell reconstitution after alpha-beta-depleted transplantation in children. Preparing the TCRbeta library involved the use of unique molecular identifiers. TCRdb re-analysed the PCR reads in MiXCR, keeping a single row per CDR3 protein. The repertoire holds hundreds of thousands of distinct CDR3 sequences, with around 23% as singletons. Specimen: PBMCs, mostly from graft donor cells, collected 360 days after TCRalphabeta/CD19-depleted stem cell transplant. These receptors were obtained from a boy younger than two who had a stem cell transplant for acute myeloid leukemia, so the T cells may come from the graft donor.

This clonotype was counted many times. This chain links TRBV29-1 with TRBJ2-7; no clear D gene. Germline assignment: CDR1 SQVTM and CDR2 ANQGSEA. The CDR3 length is 11 residues. The V end lost 4 bases, the J end lost 1 base, and 5 bases lay between the germline ends. CDR3 residues: CSVGDSYEQYF. DNA for the CDR3: TGCAGCGTTGGGGATTCCTACGAGCAGTACTTC.

Only one count was recorded for this clonotype. V usage is TRBV11-2 and J usage is TRBJ2-1; 7 nucleotides line up with TRBD1. CDR1 SGHAT and CDR2 FQNNGV come from the germline V gene. V trimming: 2 bases; J trimming: 0 bases; junction bases outside the gene matches: 7. CDR3 length: 17 residues. Written as DNA, the CDR3 is TGTGCCAGCAGCTTAAATCCGGGACAGCTCTCCTACAATGAGCAGTTCTTC. This codes for CASSLNPGQLSYNEQFF.

This clonotype was found many times. The V and J genes are TRBV28 and TRBJ2-6; no clear D gene. This CDR3 has 16 amino acids. V was trimmed by 7 bases and J by 0 bases, leaving 13 bases between them. Per germline, CDR1 MDHEN and CDR2 SYDVKM. In nucleotides, the CDR3 is TGTGCCAGCACCGACCAAAATTTCTCTGGGGCCAACGTCCTGACTTTC. It translates to CASTDQNFSGANVLTF. Full variable domain (outside the CDR3, taken from reference TRBV28 and TRBJ2-6): DVKVTQSSRYLVKRTGEKVFLECVQDMDHENMFWYRQDPGLGLRLIYFSYDVKMKEKGDIPEGYSVSREKKERFSLILESASTNQTSMYLCASTDQNFSGANVLTFGAGSRLTVL.

In this sample, this clonotype turned up once. V and J are TRBV6-1 and TRBJ2-7; TRBD2 matches 7 bases. This CDR3 is built from 15 residues. Germline CDR1 is MNHNS and CDR2 is SASEGT. Trimming cost V 6 bases and J 4 bases; bases outside gene matches: 12. The CDR3 DNA reads TGTGCCAGCAGCACGAAGCGGGGTCGGATGTACGAGCAGTACTTC. It is translated as CASSTKRGRMYEQYF.

This clonotype was recorded at least ten times. The rearrangement links TRBV27 to TRBJ2-2, with unresolved D. This CDR3 comprises 12 residues. V gave up 5 bases and J gave up 7 bases, with 8 bases separating them. From germline, CDR1 is MNHEY and CDR2 SMNVEV (reference sequence). The DNA for the CDR3 is TGTGCCAGCAGTCCGTTTGACGGGGAGCTGTTTTTT. It yields the protein CASSPFDGELFF.

The chain employs TRBV5-6 and TRBJ2-4; TRBD1 is a possible D gene (5 bases). The length of the CDR3 is 14 residues. V lost 8 bases, J lost 0 bases, and 12 bases lay in between. Germline V CDR1 and CDR2: SGHDT, YYEEEE. The CDR3 sequence is CARGQDLAKNIQYF. CDR3 nucleotide sequence: TGTGCCAGAGGACAAGACCTAGCCAAAAACATTCAGTACTTC.

The table lists this clonotype with many counts. This sequence joins TRBV15 and TRBJ1-4, with D uncertain. The CDR3 sequence is 15 residues long. Germline lookup yields CDR1 LNHNV and CDR2 YYDKDF (reference sequence). V gave up 0 bases and J gave up 8 bases, with 13 bases separating them. CDR3 in DNA: TGTGCCACCAGCAGAGATCGAATCCAGGTCGAAAAACTGTTTTTT. Protein: CATSRDRIQVEKLFF.

This clonotype came up many times. The chain couples TRBV12-3 or TRBV12-4 to TRBJ1-1, with no clear D. V dropped 4 bases and J dropped 0 bases, with 9 bases sitting between them. This CDR3 contains 14 residues. The CDR3 is CASSSRPLNTEAFF. CDR3 DNA: TGTGCCAGCAGTTCGCGGCCGCTGAACACTGAAGCTTTCTTT.

This clonotype was seen only a few times. This chain joins TRBV20-1 and TRBJ2-7, with 9 bases matching TRBD2. The CDR3 spans 13 residues. Trimming at V came to 3 bases and at J to 6 bases, leaving 6 bases not matched to a gene. Germline CDR1 DFQATT, CDR2 SNEGSKA (reference sequence). The chain's CDR3 is CSARGLAGGEQYF. CDR3 DNA sequence: TGCAGTGCTAGGGGACTAGCTGGGGGCGAGCAGTACTTC.

This clonotype occurred many times. This chain connects TRBV29-1 to TRBJ2-1; D remains ambiguous. CDR3 length equals 10 residues. Germline V gene lookup returns CDR1 SQVTM and CDR2 ANQGSEA. Trimming left V 4 bases short and J 7 bases short, with 5 bases between. In DNA, the CDR3 is TGCAGCGTTGTCAGTAATGAGCAGTTCTTC. Translated, it gives CSVVSNEQFF.

This clonotype showed up many times. The chain links TRBV5-1 to TRBJ2-1; the match to TRBD2 covers 13 bases. The V segment lost 2 bases and the J segment 8 bases; nucleotides outside the gene matches: 10. This CDR3 contains 17 residues. Per the germline V gene, CDR1 is SGHRS and CDR2 is YFSETQ. The CDR3 nucleotides read TGCGCCAGCAGCTTATTTCCAGGGACTAGCGGGGATGATGAGCAGTTCTTC. It translates to CASSLFPGTSGDDEQFF. Drawing the rest from reference TRBV5-1 and TRBJ2-1, the complete variable domain is KAGVTQTPRYLIKTRGQQVTLSCSPISGHRSVSWYQQTPGQGLQFLFEYFSETQRNKGNFPGRFSGRQFSNSRSEMNVSTLELGDSALYLCASSLFPGTSGDDEQFFGPGTRLTVL.

This clonotype was seen at least ten times. The V and J genes are TRBV4-1 and TRBJ2-5, with 9 bases aligning to TRBD2. The germline V gene has CDR1 MGHRA and CDR2 YSYEKL. Trimming took 0 bases from V and 5 from J; bases not matched to a gene: 1. This CDR3 is 14 amino acids long. CDR3 in amino acids: CASSQELAGETQYF. CDR3 nucleotide sequence: TGCGCCAGCAGCCAAGAGCTAGCGGGGGAGACCCAGTACTTC.

This clonotype was recorded many times. CDR3 loop: CASSSASGTEYGYTF. The CDR3 DNA reads as TGTGCCAGCAGCTCCGCCTCCGGGACAGAGTATGGCTACACCTTC. This chain connects TRBV13 to TRBJ1-2, with 7 bases aligning to TRBD1. The CDR3 has 15 amino acids. Germline lookup yields CDR1 PRHDT and CDR2 FYEKMQ (reference sequence). V gave up 4 bases and J gave up 5 bases; unmatched junction bases: 10.